Following are 8 T cell receptor beta chains from one sample sequenced in a study of graft-versus-host responses after intestinal transplantation. The authors combined roughly 200,000 CFSE-labeled responder cells with roughly 200,000 irradiated, violet-dye-labeled stimulator cells in plates. The assay was immunoSEQ multiplex PCR, and TCRdb's table has in-frame clones only and misses some. The data show about 14,000 clones, with about 34% seen just once and around 2% held by the top ten. Sequencing was performed on alloreactive CD8+ T cells from a mixed lymphocyte reaction culture, taken before intestinal transplant. The subset denotes: CFSE-low proliferating T cells sorted from approximately 6-day pre-transplant mixed lymphocyte reaction (GvH or HvG direction). Receptor source: a human patient who received an intestinal transplant.

This clone occurred a few times. The chain has TRBV7-9 and TRBJ1-1, with 9 bases identical to TRBD1. V shed 4 bases, J shed 0 bases, and the junction held 3 bases outside the gene matches. CDR1 and CDR2 from the germline V gene are SEHNR and FQNEAQ (reference sequence). This CDR3 contains 15 residues. CDR3 nucleotide sequence: TGTGCCAGCAGCTCTGGACAGGGGATGAACACTGAAGCTTTCTTT. Translating it yields CASSSGQGMNTEAFF.

In its sample, this clone was seen a few times. This sequence joins TRBV14 and TRBJ2-7; D may be TRBD2 (6 bases). Trimming left V 2 bases short and J 2 bases short, with 10 bases between. The CDR3 length is 14 residues. Germline CDR1 reads SGHDN; CDR2 reads FVKESK. The CDR3 DNA follows: TGTGCCAGCAGCCAACGGGGGATGACCTACGAGCAGTACTTC. Its translation is CASSQRGMTYEQYF.

As regards this clone: The junction shows a germline mismatch at one end, possibly a read error. Within the sample, other DNA sequences also encode this same CDR3. V usage is TRBV19 and J usage is TRBJ2-2; the D gene is possibly TRBD1 (5 bases). The CDR3 has 16 amino acids. Germline V lookup: CDR1 LNHDA, CDR2 SQIVND (reference sequence). CDR3 nucleotides: TGCGCCAGTAATGATCAGGGAAAAGTACACACCGGGGAGCTGTTTTTT. It translates to CASNDQGKVHTGELFF.

This clone is deemed medium-sized. The chain links TRBV27 to TRBJ2-7, with TRBD1 identical over 10 bases. Per the germline V gene, CDR1 is MNHEY and CDR2 is SMNVEV (reference sequence). With 3 bases clipped from V and 6 bases from J, the junction kept 5 bases outside the gene matches. The CDR3 is 14 amino acids. The CDR3 DNA is TGTGCCAGCAGTTTTGGACAGGGGGTGGGCGAGCAGTACTTC. Protein: CASSFGQGVGEQYF.

The CDR3 region is CASSSRPGQAFF. As DNA, the CDR3 is TGTGCCAGCAGCTCTCGCCCGGGACAGGCGTTTTTT. This sequence joins TRBV13 and TRBJ1-4; 8 bases align to TRBD1. V trimming: 4 bases; J trimming: 16 bases; junction bases outside the gene matches: 8. The CDR3 runs 12 residues. In germline, CDR1 is PRHDT, CDR2 FYEKMQ (reference sequence).

The rearrangement uses TRBV7-9 and TRBJ2-2, with a tentative D call TRBD2 (6 bases). The CDR3 has 16 amino acids. V gave up 5 bases and J gave up 3 bases, with 16 bases separating them. Germline V gene sequence: CDR1 SEHNR, CDR2 FQNEAQ (reference sequence). CDR3 nucleotides: TGTGCCAGCAGCGCGGGGCTAGCGCGTTACACCGGGGAGCTGTTTTTT. Its protein is CASSAGLARYTGELFF.

This clone was counted a few times. The chain uses TRBV19 and TRBJ1-2; D is unresolved. In germline, CDR1 is LNHDA, CDR2 SQIVND (reference sequence). Trimming removed 3 bases from V and 2 bases from J, with 7 bases in between. The CDR3 loop spans 13 amino acids. The CDR3 is CASSIMLNYGYTF. DNA of the CDR3: TGTGCCAGTAGTATTATGTTAAACTATGGCTACACCTTC.

V gene TRBV27 combines with J gene TRBJ1-1; D possibly corresponds to TRBD1 (5 bases). The CDR3 is 17 amino acids. Germline CDR1 reads MNHEY; CDR2 reads SMNVEV (reference sequence). Between the trimmed V and J ends, which lost 6 bases and 0 bases, there was a span of 20 bases. CDR3 loop: CASRGWGGIAMNTEAFF. The CDR3 DNA reads as TGTGCCAGCAGGGGGTGGGGCGGCATTGCCATGAACACTGAAGCTTTCTTT.